The clone carrying this T cell receptor beta chain has a single count. The data are from a study of cytomegalovirus exposure and HLA in healthy donors. Germline V lookup: CDR1 MNHNS, CDR2 SASEGT. Trimming took 6 bases from V and 3 from J; bases not matched to a gene: 4. This CDR3 contains 14 residues. Produced via immunoSEQ multiplex PCR; TCRdb's table is partial and in-frame only. The sample consists of tens of thousands of clones, roughly nine tenths of them appearing once. Sequencing was carried out using PBMCs. The rearrangement uses TRBV6-1 and TRBJ2-1, with 8 nucleotides matching TRBD2. The TCR comes from a woman aged 25 to 39 in good health and CMV-seronegative. CDR3 DNA: TGTGCCAGCAGCGAGCGGGAGATCTACAATGAGCAGTTCTTC. Protein product: CASSEREIYNEQFF.